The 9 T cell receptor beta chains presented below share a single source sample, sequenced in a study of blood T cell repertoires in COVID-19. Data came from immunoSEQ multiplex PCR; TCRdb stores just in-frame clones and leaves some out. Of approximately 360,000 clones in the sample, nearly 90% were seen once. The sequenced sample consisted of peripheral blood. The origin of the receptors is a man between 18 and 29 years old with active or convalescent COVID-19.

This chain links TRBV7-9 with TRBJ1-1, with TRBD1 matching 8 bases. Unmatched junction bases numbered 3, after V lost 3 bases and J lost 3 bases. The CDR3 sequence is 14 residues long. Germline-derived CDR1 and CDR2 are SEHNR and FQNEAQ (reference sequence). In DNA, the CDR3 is TGTGCCAGCAGCTTCGACAGGGGAGACACTGAAGCTTTCTTT. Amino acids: CASSFDRGDTEAFF.

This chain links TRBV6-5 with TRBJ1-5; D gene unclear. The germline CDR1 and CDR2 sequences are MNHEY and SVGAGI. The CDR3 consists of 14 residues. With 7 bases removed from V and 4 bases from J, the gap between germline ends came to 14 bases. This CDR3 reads CASILRLPNQPQHF. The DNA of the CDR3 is TGTGCCAGCATCCTCCGACTGCCAAATCAGCCCCAGCATTTT.

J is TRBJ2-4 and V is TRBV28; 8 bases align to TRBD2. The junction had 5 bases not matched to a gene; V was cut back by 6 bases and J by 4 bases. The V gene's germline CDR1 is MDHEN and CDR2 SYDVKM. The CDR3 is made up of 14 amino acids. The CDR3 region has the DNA TGTGCCAGCAGCAGGAGCGGGGGTAAAAACATTCAGTACTTC. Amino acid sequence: CASSRSGGKNIQYF.

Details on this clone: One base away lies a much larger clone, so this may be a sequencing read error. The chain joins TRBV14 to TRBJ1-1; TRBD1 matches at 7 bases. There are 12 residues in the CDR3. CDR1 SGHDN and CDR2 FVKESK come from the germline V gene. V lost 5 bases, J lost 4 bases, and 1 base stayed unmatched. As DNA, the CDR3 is TGTGCCAGCAGCGACAGGGCCACTGAAGCTTTCTTT. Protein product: CASSDRATEAFF.

In DNA form, the CDR3 reads TGTGCCAGCACAGGACAACCCAAGGAGACCCTCCACTTT. Protein product: CASTGQPKETLHF. The chain recombines TRBV12-3 or TRBV12-4 with TRBJ1-6, with D possibly being TRBD1 (5 bases). V gave up 7 bases and J gave up 14 bases, with 18 bases separating them. The CDR3 is 13 residues long.

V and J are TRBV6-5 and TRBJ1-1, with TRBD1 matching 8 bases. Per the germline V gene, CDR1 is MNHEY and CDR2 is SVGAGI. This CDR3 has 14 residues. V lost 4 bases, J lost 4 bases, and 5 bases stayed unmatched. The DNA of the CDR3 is TGTGCCAGCAGTTCATCGGACAGGGCCACTGAAGCTTTCTTT. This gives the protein CASSSSDRATEAFF.

The chain's CDR3 is CASTPGRGDTDTQYF. The DNA for the CDR3 is TGTGCCAGCACCCCGGGCAGGGGTGACACAGATACGCAGTATTTT. This rearrangement joins TRBV11-3 to TRBJ2-3; D is possibly TRBD1 (6 bases). Trimming removed 7 bases at V and 2 bases at J, with 16 bases between. The CDR3 covers 15 residues. Germline V gives CDR1 SGHNT, CDR2 YENEEA.

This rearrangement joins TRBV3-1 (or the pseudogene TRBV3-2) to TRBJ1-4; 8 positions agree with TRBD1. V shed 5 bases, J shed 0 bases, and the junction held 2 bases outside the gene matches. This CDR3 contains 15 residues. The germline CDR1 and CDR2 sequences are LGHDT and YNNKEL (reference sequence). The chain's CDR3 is CASSVGQATNEKLFF. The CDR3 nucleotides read TGTGCCAGCAGCGTGGGACAGGCAACTAATGAAAAACTGTTTTTT.

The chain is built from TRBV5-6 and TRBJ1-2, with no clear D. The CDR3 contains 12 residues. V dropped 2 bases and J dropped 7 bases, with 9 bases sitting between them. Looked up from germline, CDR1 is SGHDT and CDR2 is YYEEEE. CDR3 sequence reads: CASSFLIGGYTF. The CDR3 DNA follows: TGTGCCAGCAGCTTTTTGATCGGTGGCTACACCTTC.